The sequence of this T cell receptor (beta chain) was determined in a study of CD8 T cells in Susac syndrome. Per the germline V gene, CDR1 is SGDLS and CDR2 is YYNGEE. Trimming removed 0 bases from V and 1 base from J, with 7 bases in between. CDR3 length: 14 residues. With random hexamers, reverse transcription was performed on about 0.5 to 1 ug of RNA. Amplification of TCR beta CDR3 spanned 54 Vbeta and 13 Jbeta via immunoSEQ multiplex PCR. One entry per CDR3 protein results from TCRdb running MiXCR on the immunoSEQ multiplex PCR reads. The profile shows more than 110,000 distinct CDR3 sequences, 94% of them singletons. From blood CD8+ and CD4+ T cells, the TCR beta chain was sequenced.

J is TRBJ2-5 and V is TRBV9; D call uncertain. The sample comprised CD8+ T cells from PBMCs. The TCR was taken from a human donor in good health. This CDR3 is CASSVASAQETQYF. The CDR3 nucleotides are TGTGCCAGCAGCGTAGCTTCGGCCCAAGAGACCCAGTACTTC.